This is a list of T cell receptor beta chains from one sample in a study of blood T cell repertoires in COVID-19. Sequenced by immunoSEQ multiplex PCR; TCRdb stores in-frame clones only, minus some. The profile covers a few hundred thousand clones, with 70% to 90% appearing a single time and around 0.98% taken by the ten largest. The specimen was peripheral blood. The receptors originated from a man aged 35-49 years with acute or convalescent COVID-19. CDR3s include the opening cysteine and the closing phenylalanine or tryptophan. The order of the fields is V gene, J gene, D gene, clone size, CDR3 protein, CDR3 DNA. A D gene is named only where the DNA matches it firmly. Clone size is given for some rows only: seen once, a few or many times, or a class if the clone is expanded.

TRBV6-5	TRBJ1-5	-	-	CASSTRPRDQPQHF	TGTGCCAGCAGCACCCGCCCGAGGGATCAGCCCCAGCATTTT
TRBV24-1	TRBJ2-1	TRBD2	-	CATSYNSGGGIGEQFF	TGTGCCACCAGTTATAATAGCGGGGGGGGGATTGGTGAGCAGTTCTTC
TRBV9	TRBJ1-2	-	-	CASSALDSNYGYTF	TGTGCCAGCAGCGCCCTCGACAGCAACTATGGCTACACCTTC
TRBV6-5	TRBJ1-2	-	-	CATTHPYGYTF	TGTGCCACGACACACCCCTATGGCTACACCTTC
TRBV27	TRBJ2-7	-	few	CASSPGRGPYEQYF	TGTGCCAGCAGTCCGGGCAGGGGTCCCTACGAGCAGTACTTC
TRBV30	TRBJ1-1	-	once	CAWSVDRMNTEAFF	TGTGCCTGGAGTGTAGACAGAATGAACACTGAAGCTTTCTTT
TRBV30	TRBJ2-6	-	-	CAWAPGGAGANVLTF	TGTGCCTGGGCCCCCGGGGGTGCTGGGGCCAACGTCCTGACTTTC
TRBV28	TRBJ1-1	TRBD1	-	CASSLGTGWAFF	TGTGCCAGCAGTTTGGGGACAGGGTGGGCTTTCTTT
TRBV4-2	TRBJ2-3	-	-	CASSQMGAGADTQYF	TGTGCCAGCAGCCAAATGGGGGCCGGGGCAGATACGCAGTATTTT
TRBV18	TRBJ2-1	TRBD1	-	CASSPQGGAWNEQFF	TGTGCCAGCTCACCACAAGGGGGCGCGTGGAATGAGCAGTTCTTC
TRBV3-1/TRBV3-2	TRBJ1-3	TRBD1	-	CASSRGGQGLNTIYF	TGTGCCAGCAGCCGAGGGGGACAGGGGCTTAACACCATATATTTT
TRBV6-2/TRBV6-3	TRBJ2-1	TRBD1	once	CASSDRGYNEQFF	TGTGCCAGTAGTGACAGGGGGTACAATGAGCAGTTCTTC
TRBV7-7	TRBJ2-3	-	once	CASSSSGMGTDTQYF	TGTGCCAGCAGCTCCTCGGGGATGGGCACAGATACGCAGTATTTT
TRBV19	TRBJ1-5	TRBD1	-	CATHFSRDRDNQPQHF	TGTGCCACGCATTTTTCCCGGGACAGGGACAATCAGCCCCAGCATTTT
TRBV7-9	TRBJ1-2	-	-	CASSSATESRGYTF	TGTGCCAGCAGCTCGGCGACAGAGTCGCGTGGCTACACCTTC
TRBV5-1	TRBJ1-4	TRBD1	-	CASSEGQGEGKLFF	TGCGCCAGCAGCGAGGGACAGGGGGAGGGAAAACTGTTTTTT
TRBV2	TRBJ1-1	-	-	CAGKRTVNTEAFF	TGTGCCGGGAAGCGGACAGTGAACACTGAAGCTTTCTTT
TRBV2	TRBJ1-3	TRBD1	once	CASRTGGSISGNTIYF	TGTGCCAGCAGGACAGGGGGCTCTATCTCTGGAAACACCATATATTTT
TRBV5-6	TRBJ2-5	TRBD1	-	CASSRGGLETQYF	TGTGCCAGCAGCCGAGGGGGCCTGGAGACCCAGTACTTC
TRBV29-1	TRBJ1-1	-	once	CSVDGRASTEAFF	TGCAGCGTTGATGGGAGGGCTTCGACTGAAGCTTTCTTT
TRBV4-2	TRBJ2-2	TRBD2	-	CASSQDSLGGGPAGTGELFF	TGTGCCAGCAGCCAAGATTCTCTGGGCGGGGGGCCCGCGGGCACCGGGGAGCTGTTTTTT
TRBV6-1	TRBJ1-5	TRBD1	medium-sized	CASSEPGQGAQPQHF	TGTGCCAGCAGTGAACCCGGACAGGGGGCGCAGCCCCAGCATTTT
TRBV11-2	TRBJ1-1	-	once	CASSPKGLNTEAFF	TGTGCCAGCAGCCCCAAGGGGCTGAACACTGAAGCTTTCTTT
TRBV4-1	TRBJ2-2	-	once	CASSLPSLDSTGELFF	TGCGCCAGCAGCCTCCCCTCCCTGGACAGCACCGGGGAGCTGTTTTTT
TRBV10-3	TRBJ2-5	TRBD2	-	CAINAGGQETQYF	TGTGCCATCAACGCGGGGGGGCAAGAGACCCAGTACTTC
TRBV20-1	TRBJ1-4	-	-	CSAREEEKLFF	TGCAGTGCTAGAGAAGAGGAAAAACTGTTTTTT